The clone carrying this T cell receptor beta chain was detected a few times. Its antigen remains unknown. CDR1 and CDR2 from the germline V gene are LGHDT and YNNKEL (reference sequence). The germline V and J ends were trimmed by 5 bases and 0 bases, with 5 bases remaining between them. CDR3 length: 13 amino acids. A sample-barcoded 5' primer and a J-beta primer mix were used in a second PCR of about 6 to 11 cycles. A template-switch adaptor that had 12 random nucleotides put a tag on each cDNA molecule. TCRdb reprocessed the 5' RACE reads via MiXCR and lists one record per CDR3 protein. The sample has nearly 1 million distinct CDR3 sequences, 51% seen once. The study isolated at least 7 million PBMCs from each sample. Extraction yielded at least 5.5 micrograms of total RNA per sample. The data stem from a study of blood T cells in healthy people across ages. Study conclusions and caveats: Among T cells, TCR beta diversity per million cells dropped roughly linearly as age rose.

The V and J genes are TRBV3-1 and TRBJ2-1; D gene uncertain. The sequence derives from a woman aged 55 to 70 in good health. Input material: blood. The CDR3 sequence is CASSRYSYNEQFF. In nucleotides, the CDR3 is TGTGCCAGCAGCAGGTACTCCTACAATGAGCAGTTCTTC.